This TCR beta chain was found in a study of blood T cell repertoires in COVID-19. Study context: Acute-phase and convalescent COVID-19 samples originated in the United States, Italy and Spain. In each case, the material was cDNA or gDNA derived from T cells, B-cell-depleted T cells, or PBMCs.

Original processing notes: Estimates of nucleated cell counts were drawn from the amplification of reference gene primers. Assay used: immunoSEQ multiplex PCR; TCRdb lists only in-frame clones, some missing. V, J and clone size derive from that table, while D and trimming were established from the DNA sequence. This table has about 200,000 clones, approximately 80% appearing once. The V gene end was trimmed by 7 bases and the J gene end by 2 bases; junction bases not matched to a gene: 17. From germline, CDR1 is MDHEN and CDR2 SYDVKM. The CDR3 is 18 amino acids. The V gene is TRBV28, the J gene TRBJ1-1; TRBD1 aligns across 9 bases. The clonotype originates from a human donor with acute or convalescent COVID-19. The donor label of this sample is uncertain. Sequenced sample: peripheral blood. CDR3 sequence: CASTPSGGTGPINTEAFF. CDR3 nucleotides: TGTGCCAGCACCCCTTCTGGAGGGACAGGGCCCATCAACACTGAAGCTTTCTTT.